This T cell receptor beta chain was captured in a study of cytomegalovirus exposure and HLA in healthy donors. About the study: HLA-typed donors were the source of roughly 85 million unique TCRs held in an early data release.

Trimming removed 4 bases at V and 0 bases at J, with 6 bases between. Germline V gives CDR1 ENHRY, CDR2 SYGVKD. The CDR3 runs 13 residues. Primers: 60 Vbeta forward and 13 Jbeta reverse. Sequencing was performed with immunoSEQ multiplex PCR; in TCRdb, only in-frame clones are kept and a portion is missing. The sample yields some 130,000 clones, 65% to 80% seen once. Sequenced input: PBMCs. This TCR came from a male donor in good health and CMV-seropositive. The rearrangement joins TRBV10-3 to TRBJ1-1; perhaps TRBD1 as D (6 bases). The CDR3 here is CAISGTVNTEAFF. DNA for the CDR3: TGTGCCATCAGTGGGACAGTGAACACTGAAGCTTTCTTT.